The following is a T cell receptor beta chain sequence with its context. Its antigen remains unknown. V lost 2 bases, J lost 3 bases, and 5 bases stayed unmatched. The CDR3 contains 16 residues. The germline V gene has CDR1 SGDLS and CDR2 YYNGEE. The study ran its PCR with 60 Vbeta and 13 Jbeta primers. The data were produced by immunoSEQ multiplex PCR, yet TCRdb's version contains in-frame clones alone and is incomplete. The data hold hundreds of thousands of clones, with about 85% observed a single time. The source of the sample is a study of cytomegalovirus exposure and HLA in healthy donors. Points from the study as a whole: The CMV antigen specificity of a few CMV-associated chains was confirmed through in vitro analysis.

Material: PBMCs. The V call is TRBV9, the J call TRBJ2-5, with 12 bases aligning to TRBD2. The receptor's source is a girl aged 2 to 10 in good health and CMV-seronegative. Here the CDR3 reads CASSVLAGGPEETQYF. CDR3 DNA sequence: TGTGCCAGCAGCGTTCTAGCGGGGGGGCCGGAAGAGACCCAGTACTTC.